This passage covers 11 T cell receptor beta chains from one sample sequenced in a study of patients and donors after allogeneic stem cell transplantation (dated by TCRdb to 2020 to 2021). Library creation used RT-PCR. The listed sequencing device is NextSeq 550. TCRdb handled the public reads itself, with Q25 trimming in fastp and clone calling in MiXCR, and kept productive beta chains. Rows merge per CDR3 protein into single entries with the most common DNA and genes. Within this sample are approximately 160,000 distinct CDR3 sequences, with 25% to 35% of them counted one time only. Around 3.2% of the sample belongs to the ten largest clones. The specimen was blood, either unsorted or a sorted T cell fraction (not recorded which). Every receptor here comes from a human donor who was either an allogeneic HSCT recipient or a stem cell or donor lymphocyte infusion donor (not recorded which). It is not recorded whose cells these are; they may come from a transplant donor.

This clonotype was detected only a few times. V is TRBV7-2 and J is TRBJ1-3, with 9 nucleotides matching TRBD1. Germline loops: CDR1 SGHTA, CDR2 FQGNSA. V lost 5 bases and J lost 3; bases outside the gene matches: 11. This CDR3 contains 17 residues. The CDR3 DNA reads TGTGCCAGCAGCCCCGGGACAGGGTCCATTCTTGGAAACACCATATATTTT. Protein: CASSPGTGSILGNTIYF.

This clonotype has only a few counts. The chain links TRBV6-5 to TRBJ2-7; possible D gene TRBD1, 6 bases. The CDR3 has 15 residues. Germline loops: CDR1 MNHEY, CDR2 SVGAGI. V was cut by 0 bases and J by 2 bases, with 11 bases left in between. DNA for the CDR3: TGTGCCAGCAGTTACTCTTGGACAGAAACCTACGAGCAGTACTTC. It yields the protein CASSYSWTETYEQYF.

This clonotype was seen at least ten times. The V gene is TRBV5-1, the J gene TRBJ1-5; the match to TRBD1 covers 11 bases. Trimming removed 2 bases from V and 4 bases from J; junction bases left unmatched: 2. The germline CDR1 and CDR2 sequences are SGHRS and YFSETQ. The CDR3 has 15 amino acids. CDR3: CASSLGTGGNQPQHF. CDR3 coding DNA: TGCGCCAGCAGCTTAGGGACAGGGGGAAATCAGCCCCAGCATTTT.

The V and J genes are TRBV19 and TRBJ2-4; possibly TRBD2 for D (6 bases). The length of the CDR3 is 14 residues. The V gene lost 0 bases and the J gene lost 11 bases, with 14 bases spanning the gap. Germline CDR1 reads LNHDA; CDR2 reads SQIVND (reference sequence). As DNA, the CDR3 is TGTGCCAGTAGTATAGACGAGACTAGGCGGCTTCAGTACTTC. Translated, it gives CASSIDETRRLQYF. The full variable domain, rest sourced from reference TRBV19 and TRBJ2-4, is DGGITQSPKYLFRKEGQNVTLSCEQNLNHDAMYWYRQDPGQGLRLIYYSQIVNDFQKGDIAEGYSVSREKKESFPLTVTSAQKNPTAFYLCASSIDETRRLQYFGAGTRLSVL.

The chain recombines TRBV6-5 with TRBJ2-3, with D perhaps matching TRBD1 (5 bases). Trimming removed 0 bases at V and 1 base at J, with 8 bases between. The CDR3 sequence is 15 residues long. The V gene's germline CDR1 is MNHEY and CDR2 SVGAGI. This CDR3 is CASSYSRRGTDTQYF. CDR3 sequence (DNA): TGTGCCAGCAGTTACTCTCGCAGGGGCACAGATACGCAGTATTTT.

This clonotype was seen just once. The J gene is TRBJ2-7, the V gene TRBV11-3, with 7 bases fitting TRBD1. Germline V lookup: CDR1 SGHNT, CDR2 YENEEA. The CDR3 contains 19 residues. The V gene end was trimmed by 3 bases and the J gene end by 3 bases; junction bases not matched to a gene: 20. The CDR3 loop reads CASSFMQDKQGTAGYEQYF. Here the CDR3 DNA reads TGTGCCAGCAGCTTCATGCAAGACAAACAGGGGACGGCGGGCTACGAGCAGTACTTC.

The chain recombines TRBV6-2 or TRBV6-3 with TRBJ2-2; tentative D call: TRBD2 (6 bases). The V and J ends lost 2 bases and 10 bases respectively, with 11 bases between them. The CDR3 covers 13 residues. Germline V lookup: CDR1 MNHEY, CDR2 SVGEGT. CDR3 nucleotide sequence: TGTGCCAGCAGTTACCCGACTAGGTTGGAGCTGTTTTTT. Encoded protein: CASSYPTRLELFF.

This clonotype was counted between two and nine times. The rearrangement uses TRBV28 and TRBJ2-1; 13 positions agree with TRBD2. V was pared by 4 bases and J by 7 bases, with 7 bases of the junction left unmatched. Germline CDR1 reads MDHEN; CDR2 reads SYDVKM. This CDR3 has 16 residues. The CDR3 reads CASSSLLAGGSNEQFF. DNA of the CDR3: TGTGCCAGCAGTTCCCTACTAGCGGGAGGGTCAAATGAGCAGTTCTTC.

At least ten counts were recorded for this clonotype. The DNA for the CDR3 is TGTGCCAGCAGTTTCCAGGGGACTGAAGCTTTCTTT. The encoded protein is CASSFQGTEAFF. This sequence joins TRBV12-3 or TRBV12-4 and TRBJ1-1; possible D gene TRBD1, 6 bases. Trimming left V 3 bases short and J 5 bases short, with 7 bases between. CDR3 size: 12 residues.

CDR3 protein: CASSLYGGGEQYF. The CDR3 DNA follows: TGTGCCAGCAGTTTATATGGGGGTGGCGAGCAGTACTTC. The rearrangement links TRBV27 to TRBJ2-7; possibly TRBD1 or TRBD2 for D (5 bases each). Trimming took off 1 base at V and 6 bases at J, with 10 bases between the two ends. Germline CDR1 is MNHEY and CDR2 is SMNVEV (reference sequence). This CDR3 region has 13 residues.

In its sample, this clonotype was seen a few times. J is TRBJ2-3 and V is TRBV5-1, with D possibly matching TRBD2 (5 bases). The CDR3 has 16 amino acids. The V end was cut by 0 bases, the J end by 3 bases, with 14 bases between. Per the germline V gene, CDR1 is SGHRS and CDR2 is YFSETQ. Here the CDR3 reads CASSLVGGGYTDTQYF. The DNA for the CDR3 is TGCGCCAGCAGCTTGGTAGGAGGAGGTTATACAGATACGCAGTATTTT.